The rows below give T cell receptor beta chains drawn from one sample of a study of blood T cell repertoires in COVID-19. The data were produced by immunoSEQ multiplex PCR, yet TCRdb's version contains in-frame clones alone and is incomplete. In the table there are some 98,000 clones, 65% to 90% of which are singletons. The sample taken for sequencing was peripheral blood. Receptors originate from a man in his sixties or seventies with active or convalescent COVID-19. The CDR3 runs from the conserved cysteine through the conserved F or W. The D gene is left open where the match is weak. Only some rows state a clone size, as once, few, many or a class for expanded clones.

clone_size: -
j_call: TRBJ1-5
v_call: TRBV11-2
d_call: TRBD1
cdr3_length: 15
cdr3_aa: CASSPDRGLGQPQHF
cdr3_nt: TGTGCCAGCAGCCCCGACAGGGGGCTAGGTCAGCCCCAGCATTTT

clone_size: -
j_call: TRBJ2-2
v_call: TRBV30
d_call: TRBD1
cdr3_length: 15
cdr3_aa: CAWSSGGLNTGELFF
cdr3_nt: TGTGCCTGGAGTTCAGGGGGCCTGAACACCGGGGAGCTGTTTTTT

clone_size: -
j_call: TRBJ1-5
v_call: TRBV2
d_call: -
cdr3_length: 13
cdr3_aa: CASSETENQPQHF
cdr3_nt: TGTGCCAGCAGTGAAACAGAGAATCAGCCCCAGCATTTT

clone_size: few
j_call: TRBJ1-5
v_call: TRBV30
d_call: TRBD1
cdr3_length: 17
cdr3_aa: CAWSNPGTANRNQPQHF
cdr3_nt: TGTGCCTGGAGTAATCCCGGGACAGCTAACCGAAATCAGCCCCAGCATTTT

clone_size: few
j_call: TRBJ1-4
v_call: TRBV9
d_call: -
cdr3_length: 16
cdr3_aa: CASSVRGTLANEKLFF
cdr3_nt: TGTGCCAGCAGCGTAAGAGGAACGTTGGCTAATGAAAAACTGTTTTTT

clone_size: -
j_call: TRBJ1-2
v_call: TRBV4-1
d_call: -
cdr3_length: 19
cdr3_aa: CASSQRDNRGSTPHYGYTF
cdr3_nt: TGCGCCAGCAGCCAACGGGATAATAGGGGGTCAACTCCCCACTATGGCTACACCTTC

clone_size: -
j_call: TRBJ1-1
v_call: TRBV5-1
d_call: -
cdr3_length: 14
cdr3_aa: CASSLEHPNTEAFF
cdr3_nt: TGCGCCAGCAGCTTGGAACACCCGAACACTGAAGCTTTCTTT

clone_size: once
j_call: TRBJ2-7
v_call: TRBV2
d_call: -
cdr3_length: 14
cdr3_aa: CASRLRTEAYEQYF
cdr3_nt: TGTGCCAGCAGGCTGCGGACAGAGGCCTACGAGCAGTACTTC

clone_size: -
j_call: TRBJ2-7
v_call: TRBV5-6
d_call: -
cdr3_length: 16
cdr3_aa: CASSVTSGGQGLLEYF
cdr3_nt: TGTGCCAGCAGCGTGACCTCCGGCGGGCAGGGGTTACTTGAGTACTTC

clone_size: -
j_call: TRBJ2-7
v_call: TRBV30
d_call: TRBD1
cdr3_length: 13
cdr3_aa: CAWRKTGTHEQYF
cdr3_nt: TGTGCCTGGAGGAAGACAGGGACCCACGAGCAGTACTTC

clone_size: -
j_call: TRBJ1-2
v_call: TRBV25-1
d_call: -
cdr3_length: 12
cdr3_aa: CASSESEYGYTF
cdr3_nt: TGTGCCAGCAGTGAATCGGAGTATGGCTACACCTTC

clone_size: -
j_call: TRBJ2-1
v_call: TRBV30
d_call: TRBD2
cdr3_length: 15
cdr3_aa: CAWTRTSGDYNEQFF
cdr3_nt: TGTGCCTGGACCCGGACTAGCGGGGATTACAATGAGCAGTTCTTC

clone_size: -
j_call: TRBJ2-6
v_call: TRBV7-3
d_call: -
cdr3_length: 18
cdr3_aa: CASSLNGALGAGANVLTF
cdr3_nt: TGTGCCAGCAGCTTAAATGGGGCGTTGGGGGCGGGGGCCAACGTCCTGACTTTC

clone_size: -
j_call: TRBJ2-7
v_call: TRBV11-1
d_call: -
cdr3_length: 13
cdr3_aa: CASSLEQGYEQYF
cdr3_nt: TGTGCCAGCAGCTTGGAACAGGGCTACGAGCAGTACTTC

clone_size: -
j_call: TRBJ2-3
v_call: TRBV5-6
d_call: -
cdr3_length: 12
cdr3_aa: CASSLNQDTQYF
cdr3_nt: TGTGCCAGCAGCCTAAATCAAGATACGCAGTATTTT

clone_size: -
j_call: TRBJ2-7
v_call: TRBV12-3/TRBV12-4
d_call: -
cdr3_length: 13
cdr3_aa: CASSRRGAVEQYF
cdr3_nt: TGTGCCAGCAGTCGCCGGGGGGCGGTAGAGCAGTACTTC

clone_size: -
j_call: TRBJ1-4
v_call: TRBV7-9
d_call: TRBD1
cdr3_length: 15
cdr3_aa: CASSLQGAAGEKLFF
cdr3_nt: TGTGCCAGCAGCTTGCAGGGGGCGGCAGGGGAAAAACTGTTTTTT

clone_size: -
j_call: TRBJ1-5
v_call: TRBV5-6
d_call: -
cdr3_length: 13
cdr3_aa: CASSSYTGQPQHF
cdr3_nt: TGTGCCAGCAGTTCCTATACAGGTCAGCCCCAGCATTTT

clone_size: once
j_call: TRBJ1-1
v_call: TRBV30
d_call: -
cdr3_length: 14
cdr3_aa: CAWRTRDLNTEAFF
cdr3_nt: TGTGCCTGGAGAACTAGGGACTTGAACACTGAAGCTTTCTTT

clone_size: -
j_call: TRBJ2-1
v_call: TRBV20-1
d_call: TRBD1
cdr3_length: 14
cdr3_aa: CSASSPDRANEQFF
cdr3_nt: TGCAGTGCTAGTTCCCCAGACAGGGCCAATGAGCAGTTCTTC

clone_size: -
j_call: TRBJ2-5
v_call: TRBV3-1/TRBV3-2
d_call: TRBD2
cdr3_length: 18
cdr3_aa: CASSGRTSGGPWGETQYF
cdr3_nt: TGTGCCAGCAGCGGCCGGACTAGCGGGGGACCCTGGGGGGAGACCCAGTACTTC

clone_size: -
j_call: TRBJ2-2
v_call: TRBV6-5
d_call: -
cdr3_length: 14
cdr3_aa: CASRLAGAVRELFF
cdr3_nt: TGTGCCAGCAGACTAGCCGGCGCCGTCCGGGAGCTGTTTTTT

clone_size: once
j_call: TRBJ2-1
v_call: TRBV6-2/TRBV6-3
d_call: TRBD2
cdr3_length: 16
cdr3_aa: CASTPEGLAGYNEQFF
cdr3_nt: TGTGCCAGCACCCCCGAGGGACTAGCGGGCTACAATGAGCAGTTCTTC

clone_size: -
j_call: TRBJ1-3
v_call: TRBV19
d_call: -
cdr3_length: 18
cdr3_aa: CASSTRQTYPSSGNTIYF
cdr3_nt: TGTGCCAGTAGTACCCGACAGACTTATCCTTCCTCTGGAAACACCATATATTTT

clone_size: many
j_call: TRBJ2-7
v_call: TRBV4-2
d_call: -
cdr3_length: 14
cdr3_aa: CASSQDVPAYEQYF
cdr3_nt: TGTGCCAGCAGCCAAGATGTCCCCGCCTACGAGCAGTACTTC

clone_size: once
j_call: TRBJ1-4
v_call: TRBV18
d_call: TRBD1
cdr3_length: 15
cdr3_aa: CASSRGTATNEKLFF
cdr3_nt: TGTGCCAGCTCACGCGGGACAGCAACTAATGAAAAACTGTTTTTT

clone_size: -
j_call: TRBJ2-3
v_call: TRBV19
d_call: -
cdr3_length: 14
cdr3_aa: CASSIGPEGATQYF
cdr3_nt: TGTGCCAGTAGTATTGGGCCCGAAGGGGCTACGCAGTATTTT

clone_size: -
j_call: TRBJ2-2
v_call: TRBV7-2
d_call: -
cdr3_length: 14
cdr3_aa: CASSSTGRVGELFF
cdr3_nt: TGTGCCAGCAGCTCCACAGGGAGGGTCGGGGAGCTGTTTTTT

clone_size: -
j_call: TRBJ1-5
v_call: TRBV2
d_call: -
cdr3_length: 13
cdr3_aa: CASSGGWNQPQHF
cdr3_nt: TGTGCCAGCAGTGGGGGCTGGAATCAGCCCCAGCATTTT

clone_size: -
j_call: TRBJ2-2
v_call: TRBV12-3/TRBV12-4
d_call: -
cdr3_length: 13
cdr3_aa: CASSPRNTGELFF
cdr3_nt: TGTGCCAGCAGTCCTCGGAACACCGGGGAGCTGTTTTTT

clone_size: -
j_call: TRBJ1-1
v_call: TRBV4-1
d_call: -
cdr3_length: 14
cdr3_aa: CASSLPGSNTEAFF
cdr3_nt: TGCGCCAGCAGCTTGCCAGGGTCGAACACTGAAGCTTTCTTT

clone_size: many
j_call: TRBJ1-5
v_call: TRBV28
d_call: TRBD1
cdr3_length: 16
cdr3_aa: CASRPTDRGSNQPQHF
cdr3_nt: TGTGCCAGCAGACCCACCGACAGGGGGAGCAATCAGCCCCAGCATTTT

clone_size: -
j_call: TRBJ1-2
v_call: TRBV3-1/TRBV3-2
d_call: -
cdr3_length: 17
cdr3_aa: CASSQRRQVGGLYGYTF
cdr3_nt: TGTGCCAGCAGCCAAAGGCGGCAAGTCGGGGGACTATATGGCTACACCTTC

clone_size: -
j_call: TRBJ2-3
v_call: TRBV9
d_call: TRBD1
cdr3_length: 16
cdr3_aa: CASSVEAGGRTDTQYF
cdr3_nt: TGTGCCAGCAGCGTAGAAGCAGGGGGCCGCACAGATACGCAGTATTTT

clone_size: -
j_call: TRBJ2-7
v_call: TRBV18
d_call: TRBD2
cdr3_length: 14
cdr3_aa: CASSPSRTSREQYF
cdr3_nt: TGTGCCAGCTCACCCTCCCGGACTAGTCGGGAGCAGTACTTC

clone_size: -
j_call: TRBJ2-3
v_call: TRBV7-2
d_call: TRBD2
cdr3_length: 14
cdr3_aa: CASSLDGGGGTQYF
cdr3_nt: TGTGCCAGCAGCTTAGATGGGGGGGGTGGTACGCAGTATTTT

clone_size: -
j_call: TRBJ1-5
v_call: TRBV12-3/TRBV12-4
d_call: -
cdr3_length: 13
cdr3_aa: CASSLQGNQPQHF
cdr3_nt: TGTGCCAGCAGTTTACAGGGGAATCAGCCCCAGCATTTT

clone_size: -
j_call: TRBJ1-3
v_call: TRBV4-2
d_call: -
cdr3_length: 16
cdr3_aa: CASSQDPDILGNTIYF
cdr3_nt: TGTGCCAGCAGCCAAGATCCCGACATTCTCGGAAACACCATATATTTT

clone_size: -
j_call: TRBJ1-3
v_call: TRBV14
d_call: -
cdr3_length: 15
cdr3_aa: CASSQGRGGGNTIYF
cdr3_nt: TGTGCCAGCAGCCAAGGTCGCGGGGGGGGAAACACCATATATTTT

clone_size: -
j_call: TRBJ2-3
v_call: TRBV7-8
d_call: TRBD2
cdr3_length: 16
cdr3_aa: CASSLVERGGPDTQYF
cdr3_nt: TGTGCCAGCAGCTTAGTAGAGCGGGGGGGCCCAGATACGCAGTATTTT